The rows below give T cell receptor beta chains drawn from one sample of a study of T cell changes during pregnancy in multiple sclerosis. Sequencing used immunoSEQ multiplex PCR; TCRdb keeps in-frame clones, though not all of them. The table records approximately 60,000 clones, about 90% of them present only once. The sample was peripheral blood, taken in the third trimester of pregnancy. The receptors were sampled from a female donor in good health, enrolled as a control in a pregnancy study. The CDR3 runs from the conserved cysteine through the conserved F or W. D genes are given only for firm matches. Clone size is stated in some rows and not others, as once, few, many or a class when expanded.

cdr3_aa: CASSLEGNYGYTF
cdr3_nt: TGTGCCAGCAGTTTAGAGGGTAACTATGGCTACACCTTC
j_call: TRBJ1-2
d_call: -
clone_size: -
v_call: TRBV27

cdr3_aa: CAISEHSKTGGSLDTQYF
cdr3_nt: TGTGCCATCAGTGAACACTCCAAGACAGGGGGCTCGCTAGATACGCAGTATTTT
j_call: TRBJ2-3
d_call: TRBD1
clone_size: -
v_call: TRBV10-3

cdr3_aa: CASRGRQQETQYF
cdr3_nt: TGCGCCAGCAGGGGTAGACAGCAAGAGACCCAGTACTTC
j_call: TRBJ2-5
d_call: -
clone_size: -
v_call: TRBV5-1

cdr3_aa: CASSGRGYNEQFF
cdr3_nt: TGTGCCAGCAGCGGCCGCGGCTACAATGAGCAGTTCTTC
j_call: TRBJ2-1
d_call: -
clone_size: -
v_call: TRBV9

cdr3_aa: CASSLAVGENSPLHF
cdr3_nt: TGTGCCAGCAGCTTAGCGGTCGGGGAAAACTCACCCCTCCACTTT
j_call: TRBJ1-6
d_call: -
clone_size: once
v_call: TRBV7-8

cdr3_aa: CASSFRDRDTDTQYF
cdr3_nt: TGTGCCAGCAGTTTCCGGGACAGGGACACAGATACGCAGTATTTT
j_call: TRBJ2-3
d_call: TRBD1
clone_size: -
v_call: TRBV27

cdr3_aa: CASSSTTAVGNQPQHF
cdr3_nt: TGTGCCAGCAGCTCCACCACCGCGGTGGGCAATCAGCCCCAGCATTTT
j_call: TRBJ1-5
d_call: -
clone_size: once
v_call: TRBV4-2

cdr3_aa: CASSVSTEQFF
cdr3_nt: TGTGCCAGCAGTGTAAGCACTGAGCAGTTCTTC
j_call: TRBJ2-1
d_call: -
clone_size: -
v_call: TRBV25-1

cdr3_aa: CASGLVPQDSEAFF
cdr3_nt: TGTGCTAGTGGTTTGGTCCCCCAGGACAGTGAAGCTTTCTTT
j_call: TRBJ1-1
d_call: -
clone_size: -
v_call: TRBV12-5

cdr3_aa: CASSLWGDYGYTF
cdr3_nt: TGTGCCAGCAGCTTGTGGGGGGACTATGGCTACACCTTC
j_call: TRBJ1-2
d_call: -
clone_size: -
v_call: TRBV5-6

cdr3_aa: CARLTTRAGEKLFF
cdr3_nt: TGTGCCCGTCTTACTACGAGGGCAGGTGAAAAACTGTTTTTT
j_call: TRBJ1-4
d_call: -
clone_size: -
v_call: TRBV19

cdr3_aa: CATSPSGVATDTQYF
cdr3_nt: TGTGCCACCAGCCCTAGCGGGGTGGCAACAGATACGCAGTATTTT
j_call: TRBJ2-3
d_call: TRBD2
clone_size: -
v_call: TRBV15

cdr3_aa: CASSLQGGTEAFF
cdr3_nt: TGTGCCAGCAGCCTACAGGGTGGCACTGAAGCTTTCTTT
j_call: TRBJ1-1
d_call: -
clone_size: -
v_call: TRBV5-4

cdr3_aa: CASSLADRSRTGELFF
cdr3_nt: TGTGCCAGCAGCTTAGCCGACAGGTCGCGAACCGGGGAGCTGTTTTTT
j_call: TRBJ2-2
d_call: -
clone_size: -
v_call: TRBV13

cdr3_aa: CASSLRGGGNTIYF
cdr3_nt: TGCGCCAGCAGCCTAAGGGGAGGAGGAAACACCATATATTTT
j_call: TRBJ1-3
d_call: -
clone_size: few
v_call: TRBV4-3

cdr3_aa: CASSFDRGREKLFF
cdr3_nt: TGTGCCAGCAGCTTCGACAGGGGTCGCGAAAAACTGTTTTTT
j_call: TRBJ1-4
d_call: TRBD1
clone_size: -
v_call: TRBV7-2

cdr3_aa: CAWSLTGTDTQYF
cdr3_nt: TGTGCCTGGTCTCTAACCGGCACAGATACGCAGTATTTT
j_call: TRBJ2-3
d_call: -
clone_size: -
v_call: TRBV30

cdr3_aa: CASRTGSGTGYTF
cdr3_nt: TGTGCCAGCAGAACGGGGTCGGGTACCGGCTACACCTTC
j_call: TRBJ1-2
d_call: -
clone_size: -
v_call: TRBV2

cdr3_aa: CASSQGSSGGNTQYF
cdr3_nt: TGCGCCAGCAGCCAAGGTAGTAGCGGGGGAAATACGCAGTATTTT
j_call: TRBJ2-3
d_call: TRBD2
clone_size: -
v_call: TRBV4-1

cdr3_aa: CAISESQGATEAFF
cdr3_nt: TGTGCCATCAGTGAGTCCCAGGGTGCCACTGAAGCTTTCTTT
j_call: TRBJ1-1
d_call: -
clone_size: -
v_call: TRBV10-3

cdr3_aa: CASSPGWGVGYTF
cdr3_nt: TGTGCCAGCAGCCCGGGTTGGGGAGTGGGCTACACCTTC
j_call: TRBJ1-2
d_call: -
clone_size: -
v_call: TRBV7-8

cdr3_aa: CASSILGATEAFF
cdr3_nt: TGTGCCAGTAGTATTCTTGGAGCCACTGAAGCTTTCTTT
j_call: TRBJ1-1
d_call: -
clone_size: -
v_call: TRBV19

cdr3_aa: CASSLEGAGNQPQHF
cdr3_nt: TGCGCCAGCAGCTTGGAAGGGGCTGGCAATCAGCCCCAGCATTTT
j_call: TRBJ1-5
d_call: -
clone_size: -
v_call: TRBV5-1

cdr3_aa: CAWSAGTNEKLFF
cdr3_nt: TGTGCCTGGAGTGCGGGGACTAATGAAAAACTGTTTTTT
j_call: TRBJ1-4
d_call: -
clone_size: -
v_call: TRBV30

cdr3_aa: CASSMGTGSNYGYTF
cdr3_nt: TGCGCCAGCAGCATGGGGACAGGGAGTAACTATGGCTACACCTTC
j_call: TRBJ1-2
d_call: TRBD1
clone_size: -
v_call: TRBV4-3

cdr3_aa: CASRSGNYEQYF
cdr3_nt: TGTGCCAGCAGGTCGGGGAACTACGAGCAGTACTTC
j_call: TRBJ2-7
d_call: -
clone_size: -
v_call: TRBV6-6

cdr3_aa: CASSAFGQGRSEQYF
cdr3_nt: TGTGCCAGTAGTGCCTTCGGACAGGGTAGGTCCGAGCAGTACTTC
j_call: TRBJ2-7
d_call: TRBD1
clone_size: many
v_call: TRBV19

cdr3_aa: CASSLRTGSTGNTIYF
cdr3_nt: TGCGCCAGCAGCCTCCGGACAGGGTCGACTGGAAACACCATATATTTT
j_call: TRBJ1-3
d_call: TRBD1
clone_size: -
v_call: TRBV4-1

cdr3_aa: CASSVLDTGELFF
cdr3_nt: TGTGCCAGCAGTGTCCTCGACACCGGGGAGCTGTTTTTT
j_call: TRBJ2-2
d_call: -
clone_size: -
v_call: TRBV6-1

cdr3_aa: CAISERHRGESETQYF
cdr3_nt: TGTGCCATCAGTGAAAGACACCGTGGCGAGAGTGAGACCCAGTACTTC
j_call: TRBJ2-5
d_call: -
clone_size: -
v_call: TRBV10-3

cdr3_aa: CASSWRDSGNEQYF
cdr3_nt: TGTGCCAGCAGCTGGCGGGACAGCGGCAACGAGCAGTACTTC
j_call: TRBJ2-7
d_call: -
clone_size: -
v_call: TRBV5-4

cdr3_aa: CASTYRFNYGYTF
cdr3_nt: TGTGCCAGCACCTACAGGTTTAACTATGGCTACACCTTC
j_call: TRBJ1-2
d_call: -
clone_size: -
v_call: TRBV7-9

cdr3_aa: CAISSREGEQFF
cdr3_nt: TGTGCCATCAGTAGTAGGGAGGGGGAGCAGTTCTTC
j_call: TRBJ2-1
d_call: TRBD2
clone_size: -
v_call: TRBV10-3

cdr3_aa: CASSLEGGLSYNEQFF
cdr3_nt: TGCGCCAGCAGCTTGGAAGGCGGGTTATCCTACAATGAGCAGTTCTTC
j_call: TRBJ2-1
d_call: -
clone_size: -
v_call: TRBV5-1

cdr3_aa: CASSKWGQEKNIQYF
cdr3_nt: TGTGCCAGCAGTAAATGGGGACAGGAGAAAAACATTCAGTACTTC
j_call: TRBJ2-4
d_call: TRBD1
clone_size: -
v_call: TRBV27

cdr3_aa: CAWSIAGPGGYTF
cdr3_nt: TGTGCCTGGAGCATCGCGGGGCCGGGGGGCTACACCTTC
j_call: TRBJ1-2
d_call: -
clone_size: once
v_call: TRBV30

cdr3_aa: CASSSTGQGTDTQYF
cdr3_nt: TGTGCCAGCAGCTCCACGGGACAGGGCACAGATACGCAGTATTTT
j_call: TRBJ2-3
d_call: TRBD1
clone_size: -
v_call: TRBV5-6

cdr3_aa: CASTMATGELFF
cdr3_nt: TGTGCCAGTACCATGGCCACCGGGGAGCTGTTTTTT
j_call: TRBJ2-2
d_call: -
clone_size: -
v_call: TRBV19

cdr3_aa: CASKNSGQPQHF
cdr3_nt: TGTGCCAGCAAAAATTCCGGTCAGCCCCAGCATTTT
j_call: TRBJ1-5
d_call: -
clone_size: -
v_call: TRBV27

cdr3_aa: CASSSQTSGGERTDTQYF
cdr3_nt: TGTGCCAGCAGCTCTCAAACTAGCGGGGGGGAGCGCACAGATACGCAGTATTTT
j_call: TRBJ2-3
d_call: TRBD2
clone_size: -
v_call: TRBV5-6

cdr3_aa: CASALGGARNTEAFF
cdr3_nt: TGCGCCAGCGCCCTAGGGGGGGCGAGGAACACTGAAGCTTTCTTT
j_call: TRBJ1-1
d_call: -
clone_size: -
v_call: TRBV5-1

cdr3_aa: CASSPTSGLSSYNEQFF
cdr3_nt: TGTGCCAGCTCACCGACTAGCGGGCTTAGCTCCTACAATGAGCAGTTCTTC
j_call: TRBJ2-1
d_call: TRBD2
clone_size: -
v_call: TRBV18

cdr3_aa: CASSPGTLYGYTF
cdr3_nt: TGTGCCAGCAGCCCCGGGACACTGTATGGCTACACCTTC
j_call: TRBJ1-2
d_call: -
clone_size: -
v_call: TRBV7-2

cdr3_aa: CASSMGAEMNSPLHF
cdr3_nt: TGTGCCAGTAGTATGGGGGCAGAGATGAATTCACCCCTCCACTTT
j_call: TRBJ1-6
d_call: -
clone_size: -
v_call: TRBV19

cdr3_aa: CASSRDRERYNEQFF
cdr3_nt: TGTGCCAGCAGCCGTGACAGGGAGCGATACAATGAGCAGTTCTTC
j_call: TRBJ2-1
d_call: TRBD1
clone_size: -
v_call: TRBV7-2

cdr3_aa: CASSQWTGGGYTF
cdr3_nt: TGTGCCAGCAGCCAATGGACAGGGGGCGGCTACACCTTC
j_call: TRBJ1-2
d_call: TRBD1
clone_size: -
v_call: TRBV7-6

cdr3_aa: CASSLGQGVNTEAFF
cdr3_nt: TGTGCCAGCAGTTTGGGACAGGGAGTGAACACTGAAGCTTTCTTT
j_call: TRBJ1-1
d_call: TRBD1
clone_size: -
v_call: TRBV27

cdr3_aa: CASSTRTGGKETQYF
cdr3_nt: TGTGCCAGCAGCACCCGGACAGGGGGCAAAGAGACCCAGTACTTC
j_call: TRBJ2-5
d_call: TRBD1
clone_size: -
v_call: TRBV5-8

cdr3_aa: CASSLTDNYGYTF
cdr3_nt: TGCGCCAGCAGCCTGACAGACAACTATGGCTACACCTTC
j_call: TRBJ1-2
d_call: -
clone_size: -
v_call: TRBV10-2

cdr3_aa: CASSLAGSYEQYF
cdr3_nt: TGTGCCAGCAGCTTAGCGGGGAGCTACGAGCAGTACTTC
j_call: TRBJ2-7
d_call: -
clone_size: -
v_call: TRBV7-9

cdr3_aa: CASSTGAGGIEHEQYF
cdr3_nt: TGTGCCAGCAGCACAGGGGCGGGGGGCATCGAACACGAGCAGTACTTC
j_call: TRBJ2-7
d_call: -
clone_size: -
v_call: TRBV11-1

cdr3_aa: CATSTGDPGDQPQHF
cdr3_nt: TGTGCCACCAGCACCGGGGATCCGGGAGACCAGCCCCAGCATTTT
j_call: TRBJ1-5
d_call: -
clone_size: -
v_call: TRBV15

cdr3_aa: CASSINRGNEQYF
cdr3_nt: TGTGCCAGTAGTATAAACAGGGGCAACGAGCAGTACTTC
j_call: TRBJ2-7
d_call: TRBD1
clone_size: -
v_call: TRBV19

cdr3_aa: CASRGGYNEQFF
cdr3_nt: TGTGCCAGCAGAGGCGGGTACAATGAGCAGTTCTTC
j_call: TRBJ2-1
d_call: -
clone_size: -
v_call: TRBV2